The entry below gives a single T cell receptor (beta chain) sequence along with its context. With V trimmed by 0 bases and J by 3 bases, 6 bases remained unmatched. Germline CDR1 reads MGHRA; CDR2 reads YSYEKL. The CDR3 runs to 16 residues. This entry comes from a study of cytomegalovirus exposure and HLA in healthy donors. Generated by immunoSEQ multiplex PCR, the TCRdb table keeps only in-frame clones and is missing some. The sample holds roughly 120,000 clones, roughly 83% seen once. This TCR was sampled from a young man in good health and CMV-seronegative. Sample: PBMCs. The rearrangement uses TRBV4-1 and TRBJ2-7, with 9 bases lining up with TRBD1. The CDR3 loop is CASSQDPDRGYYEQYF. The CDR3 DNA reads TGCGCCAGCAGCCAAGATCCCGACAGGGGGTACTACGAGCAGTACTTC.